These 14 T cell receptor beta chains originate from one sample sequenced in a study of T cells in Graves' hyperthyroidism and ophthalmopathy. Amplification of TCR beta CDR3 regions used RNA as the template. HTBI primers were used for first-round RT-PCR of the TCR CDR3. Each CDR3 protein is one row after TCRdb ran MiXCR on the multiplex PCR reads. Of about 300,000 distinct CDR3 sequences in the sample, roughly 19% were seen once. The sequencing input was blood. Receptor source: a man between 50 and 59 years old with Graves' ophthalmopathy.

This chain uses TRBV28 with TRBJ2-2; D is unclear. V dropped 2 bases and J dropped 8 bases, with 9 bases sitting between them. CDR3 size: 13 residues. The germline V gene encodes CDR1 MDHEN and CDR2 SYDVKM. CDR3 sequence reads: CASSLIPGGELFF. CDR3 in DNA: TGTGCCAGCAGTTTAATCCCCGGAGGGGAGCTGTTTTTT.

The chain uses TRBV27 and TRBJ2-5, with 9 bases lining up with TRBD1. J was trimmed by 1 base and V by 7 bases; bases with no gene match: 10. Germline V gives CDR1 MNHEY, CDR2 SMNVEV (reference sequence). The CDR3 loop spans 16 amino acids. As DNA, the CDR3 is TGTGCCAGCACCTCCCTGACAGGGGGTTCCCAAGAGACCCAGTACTTC. This codes for CASTSLTGGSQETQYF.

This clonotype was detected ten times or more. In DNA, the CDR3 is TGTGCCAGCAGCCAAGGGACCTCGACAGGGGAGTTCTTC. Translation gives CASSQGTSTGEFF. V is TRBV3-1 and J is TRBJ2-1; 8 bases are shared with TRBD1. V lost 1 base, J lost 14 bases, and 7 bases stayed unmatched. CDR3 length: 13 residues. Germline loops: CDR1 LGHDT, CDR2 YNNKEL (reference sequence).

The genes are TRBV7-2 and TRBJ2-5; the match to TRBD2 covers 8 bases. This CDR3 region has 14 residues. CDR1 is SGHTA and CDR2 is FQGNSA in the germline V gene. The V gene end was trimmed by 1 base and the J gene end by 4 bases; junction bases not matched to a gene: 2. The CDR3, as DNA: TGTGCCAGCAGCTTAGGCGGGGGGACAGAGACCCAGTACTTC. Residues: CASSLGGGTETQYF.

Many counts were recorded for this clonotype. This chain links TRBV3-1 with TRBJ2-3; 7 bases match TRBD2. V gave up 1 base and J gave up 3 bases; unmatched junction bases: 4. CDR3 length: 15 amino acids. Germline V gene sequence: CDR1 LGHDT, CDR2 YNNKEL (reference sequence). The CDR3 DNA reads TGTGCCAGCAGCCAAGGGCTAGCGGTAACAGATACGCAGTATTTT. It yields the protein CASSQGLAVTDTQYF.

This clonotype turned up a few times. The chain recombines TRBV19 with TRBJ1-5, with 8 positions matching TRBD1. The CDR3 spans 15 residues. Germline-derived CDR1 and CDR2 are LNHDA and SQIVND (reference sequence). V lost 0 bases and J lost 5; bases outside the gene matches: 3. The CDR3 protein is CASSIEGRGHQPQHF. The CDR3 bases are TGTGCCAGTAGTATAGAGGGCAGGGGGCATCAGCCCCAGCATTTT.

This clonotype was seen at least ten times. The CDR3 sequence: CASSFDATNEKLFF. In DNA form, the CDR3 reads TGTGCCAGCAGCTTCGATGCAACTAATGAAAAACTGTTTTTT. V is TRBV9 and J is TRBJ1-4, with D unresolved. CDR1 and CDR2 from the germline V gene are SGDLS and YYNGEE. The CDR3 length is 14 residues. V dropped 4 bases and J dropped 0 bases, with 7 bases sitting between them.

This chain joins TRBV12-3 or TRBV12-4 and TRBJ2-5; D not certain. Trimming removed 2 bases from V and 0 bases from J, with 4 bases in between. The CDR3 runs to 13 residues. This chain's CDR3 is CASSLTYQETQYF. Here the CDR3 DNA reads TGTGCCAGCAGTTTAACGTACCAAGAGACCCAGTACTTC.

The chain employs TRBV5-8 and TRBJ2-7; tentatively, D is TRBD1 (5 bases). The V gene's germline CDR1 is SGHTS and CDR2 YDEGEE. V was cut by 4 bases and J by 1 base, with 9 bases left in between. The CDR3 sequence is 13 residues long. Here the CDR3 reads CASSPDISYEQYF. The CDR3 coding sequence is TGTGCCAGCAGCCCGGACATTTCCTACGAGCAGTACTTC.

V gene TRBV5-1 combines with J gene TRBJ1-2; TRBD1 matches 8 bases. The CDR3 is made up of 15 amino acids. Trimming at V came to 0 bases and at J to 6 bases, leaving 7 bases not matched to a gene. CDR1 is SGHRS and CDR2 is YFSETQ in the germline V gene. Written as DNA, the CDR3 is TGCGCCAGCAGCTTGGAGGGGCAGGGGGCAAATGGCTACACCTTC. This codes for CASSLEGQGANGYTF. The whole variable domain, remainder taken from reference TRBV5-1 and TRBJ1-2, is KAGVTQTPRYLIKTRGQQVTLSCSPISGHRSVSWYQQTPGQGLQFLFEYFSETQRNKGNFPGRFSGRQFSNSRSEMNVSTLELGDSALYLCASSLEGQGANGYTFGSGTRLTVV.

The sample holds many counts of this clonotype. The gene calls are TRBV7-2 and TRBJ1-5; TRBD1 aligns across 9 bases. V was pared by 0 bases and J by 5 bases, with 2 bases of the junction left unmatched. CDR1 SGHTA and CDR2 FQGNSA come from the germline V gene. The CDR3 runs to 15 residues. The CDR3 nucleotides read TGTGCCAGCAGCTTAGCTGGGACAGGGTATCAGCCCCAGCATTTT. Translation: CASSLAGTGYQPQHF.

This clonotype came up many times. This sequence joins TRBV11-3 and TRBJ2-7; D might be TRBD2 (7 bases). The germline gives CDR1 SGHNT, CDR2 YENEEA. The CDR3 is 14 amino acids. V lost 4 bases, J lost 3 bases, and 13 bases lay in between. CDR3: CASSSQGGDYEQYF. CDR3 DNA: TGTGCCAGCAGCTCCCAAGGGGGGGACTACGAGCAGTACTTC.

This clonotype occurred many times. This rearrangement joins TRBV6-1 to TRBJ1-6; D gene ambiguous. CDR3 size: 15 residues. The V gene lost 6 bases and the J gene lost 5 bases, with 14 bases spanning the gap. From germline, CDR1 is MNHNS and CDR2 SASEGT. This CDR3 reads CASSLGPRDNSPLHF. In DNA form, the CDR3 reads TGTGCCAGCAGCCTAGGGCCACGGGATAATTCACCCCTCCACTTT.

The chain combines TRBV9 with TRBJ1-1; D remains unclear. CDR3 size: 15 residues. From germline, CDR1 is SGDLS and CDR2 YYNGEE. Trimming left V 0 bases short and J 0 bases short, with 9 bases between. The CDR3 here is CASSVEVQMNTEAFF. The DNA for the CDR3 is TGTGCCAGCAGCGTAGAGGTACAGATGAACACTGAAGCTTTCTTT. The variable domain in full, with the rest retrieved from reference TRBV9 and TRBJ1-1, is DSGVTQTPKHLITATGQRVTLRCSPRSGDLSVYWYQQSLDQGLQFLIQYYNGEERAKGNILERFSAQQFPDLHSELNLSSLELGDSALYFCASSVEVQMNTEAFFGQGTRLTVV.